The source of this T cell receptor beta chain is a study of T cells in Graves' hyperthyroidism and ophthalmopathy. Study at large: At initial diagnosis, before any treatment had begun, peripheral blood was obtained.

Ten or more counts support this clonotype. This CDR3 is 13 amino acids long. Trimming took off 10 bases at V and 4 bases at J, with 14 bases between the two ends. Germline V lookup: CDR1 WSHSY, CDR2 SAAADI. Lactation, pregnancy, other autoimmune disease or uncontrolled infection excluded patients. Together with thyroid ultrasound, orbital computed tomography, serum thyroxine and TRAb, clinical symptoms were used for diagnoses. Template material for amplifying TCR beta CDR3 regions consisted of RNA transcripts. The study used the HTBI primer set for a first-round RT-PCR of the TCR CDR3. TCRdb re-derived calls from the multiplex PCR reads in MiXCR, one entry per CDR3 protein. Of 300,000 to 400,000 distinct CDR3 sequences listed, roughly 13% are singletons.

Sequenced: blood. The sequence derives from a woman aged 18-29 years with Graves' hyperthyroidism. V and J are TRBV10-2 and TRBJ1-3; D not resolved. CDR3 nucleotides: TGCGCCACCGCTGCGGGGAGGGGAAACACCATATATTTT. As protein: CATAAGRGNTIYF.